The 9 T cell receptor beta chains reported below all come from one sample, sequenced in a study of T cells in Graves' hyperthyroidism and ophthalmopathy. Template material for amplifying TCR beta CDR3 regions consisted of RNA transcripts. Researchers ran a first-round RT-PCR on the TCR CDR3 using the HTBI primer set. MiXCR, applied by TCRdb to the multiplex PCR reads, yields one record per CDR3 protein. The sample consists of 640,000 or so distinct CDR3 sequences, 14% of them appearing once. The source material was blood. These receptors were collected from a woman between 18 and 29 years old with Graves' ophthalmopathy.

This clonotype was observed at least ten times. The chain is built from TRBV15 and TRBJ2-1; 15 nucleotides match TRBD2. The V segment lost 3 bases and the J segment 4 bases; nucleotides outside the gene matches: 13. CDR1 is LNHNV and CDR2 is YYDKDF in the germline V gene (reference sequence). This CDR3 is built from 20 residues. CDR3 amino acids: CATSRPPGTSGRTSYNEQFF. CDR3 DNA sequence: TGTGCCACCAGCAGGCCCCCCGGGACTAGCGGGAGGACCTCTTACAATGAGCAGTTCTTC.

A remark on this clonotype: The junction shows a germline mismatch at one end, possibly a read error. The chain links TRBV7-8 to TRBJ2-3, with 8 bases that match TRBD2. Looked up from germline, CDR1 is SGHVS and CDR2 is FQNEAQ. This CDR3 is built from 15 residues. The CDR3: CAGSQLAGTQDTQYF. CDR3 nucleotides: TGTGCCGGCAGCCAGCTAGCGGGTACCCAGGATACGCAGTATTTT.

This clonotype was found many times. The chain has TRBV7-3 and TRBJ2-7; TRBD2 matches at 8 bases. J gave up 3 bases and V 5 bases, and 9 bases lay outside the gene matches. This CDR3 spans 15 amino acids. Looked up from germline, CDR1 is SGHTA and CDR2 is FQGTGA. The CDR3 coding sequence is TGTGCCAGCAGCCCCTCACGGGGGGGTCACTACGAGCAGTACTTC. Its translation: CASSPSRGGHYEQYF.

This clonotype was found many times. The rearrangement joins TRBV10-3 to TRBJ2-7, with 9 bases matching TRBD1. Germline CDR1 reads ENHRY; CDR2 reads SYGVKD. V trimming: 5 bases; J trimming: 2 bases; junction bases outside the gene matches: 4. This CDR3 spans 14 amino acids. The CDR3 nucleotides read TGTGCCATCAGTCCGGGACAGGGCGCCTACGAGCAGTACTTC. This encodes CAISPGQGAYEQYF.

This chain connects TRBV19 to TRBJ1-4; D unclear. Germline V CDR1 and CDR2: LNHDA, SQIVND (reference sequence). Trimming removed 3 bases from V and 8 bases from J, with 16 bases in between. The CDR3 has 15 amino acids. The CDR3 bases are TGTGCCAGTAGTATGCGGGAGGATTTGGGGGAAAAACTGTTTTTT. It yields the protein CASSMREDLGEKLFF.

This clonotype came up many times. The chain employs TRBV27 and TRBJ2-1; no clear D gene. Trimming took off 6 bases at V and 6 bases at J, with 12 bases between the two ends. The CDR3 sequence is 13 residues long. Germline V CDR1 and CDR2: MNHEY, SMNVEV (reference sequence). The CDR3 coding sequence is TGTGCCAGCAGGGCTAGTATCCCCAATGAGCAGTTCTTC. Translated, it gives CASRASIPNEQFF.

The V call is TRBV6-5, the J call TRBJ1-6; TRBD1 might be the D (6 bases). Germline values: CDR1 MNHEY, CDR2 SVGAGI. The CDR3 contains 14 residues. V was pared by 4 bases and J by 7 bases, with 11 bases between. CDR3 in DNA: TGTGCCAGCAGTTTAGTCCAGGGGAATTCACCCCTCCACTTT. It translates to CASSLVQGNSPLHF.

Details on this clonotype: A junction end diverges from the germline sequence, so it may reflect a read error. V is TRBV9 and J is TRBJ2-3; unclear D gene. The CDR3 sequence is 16 residues long. Germline CDR1 reads SGDLS; CDR2 reads YYNGEE. The CDR3 DNA reads as TGTGCCAGCAGCGTAGGAAGGGTCCCATACACAGATACGCGGTATTTT. It codes for CASSVGRVPYTDTRYF.

This clonotype occurred many times. The chain employs TRBV24-1 and TRBJ2-1, with D tentatively TRBD2 (6 bases). From germline, CDR1 is KGHDR and CDR2 SFDVKD. V dropped 1 base and J dropped 4 bases, with 19 bases sitting between them. The CDR3 runs to 18 residues. DNA of the CDR3: TGTGCCACCAGTGATTTTAAGGCGGGGAGGTCCCTATACAATGAGCAGTTCTTC. It translates to CATSDFKAGRSLYNEQFF.